The present T cell receptor (beta chain) was sequenced within a study of CD8 T cells in Susac syndrome. It was with random hexamers that about 0.45 to 1 ug RNA was reverse transcribed. From the immunoSEQ multiplex PCR reads, TCRdb called clonotypes with MiXCR, one entry per CDR3 protein. The sample contains 400,000 or so distinct CDR3 sequences, 75% to 90% of which appear only once. This clonotype was seen only once. CDR3 length: 13 amino acids. Germline CDR1 reads SGDLS; CDR2 reads YYNGEE. Trimming cost V 1 base and J 4 bases, with 7 bases left between them. V gene TRBV9 combines with J gene TRBJ2-3; no clear D gene. The TCR originated in a human donor with multiple sclerosis. Sequencing was carried out using CD8+ T cells from PBMCs. The chain's CDR3 is CASSVFVADTQYF. CDR3 coding DNA: TGTGCCAGCAGCGTATTTGTCGCAGATACGCAGTATTTT.